The rows below give T cell receptor beta chains drawn from one sample of a study of CD8+CD57+ T cells in acquired aplastic anemia. Using its own MiXCR run on the reads, TCRdb lists one record per CDR3 protein. The repertoire consists of more than 250,000 distinct CDR3 sequences, with approximately 57% occurring once and the leading ten covering roughly 8%. Input material: sorted CD4+, CD8+, or CD8+CD57+ T cells (not recorded which) from PBMCs. These receptors were obtained from a human donor with severe aplastic anemia or a healthy control (not recorded which). CDR3s include the opening cysteine and the closing phenylalanine or tryptophan. The D gene is left open where the match is weak. For some rows the clone size is stated as once, few or many, or as a class when expanded; others skip it.

J gene	D gene	clone size	V gene	CDR3 DNA	CDR3 protein
TRBJ1-5	.	.	TRBV2	TGTGCCAGCAGTCAGGACGGCATCAATCAGCCCCAGCATTTT	CASSQDGINQPQHF
TRBJ2-1	TRBD1	.	TRBV12-3/TRBV12-4	TGTGCCAGCAGACAGGGGTGGTACAATGAGCAGTTCTTC	CASRQGWYNEQFF
TRBJ2-7	TRBD2	.	TRBV19	TGTGCCAGTAGTAGGCGGGGAGGGGACTACTACGAGCAGTACTTC	CASSRRGGDYYEQYF
TRBJ2-5	TRBD2	many	TRBV5-8	TGTGCCAGCAGCCCACCCGGACTAGCGGGCGATCAAGAGACCCAGTACTTC	CASSPPGLAGDQETQYF
TRBJ2-2	.	many	TRBV29-1	TGCAGCGTTGAAGCAGGGGTAGGCACCGGGGAGCTGTTTTTT	CSVEAGVGTGELFF
TRBJ2-7	.	.	TRBV25-1	TGTGCCAGCAGTTCCTTCCTGACCGCAGGGGACGAGCAGTACTTC	CASSSFLTAGDEQYF
TRBJ2-7	TRBD2	few	TRBV10-3	TGTGCCATCAACGAAGGGGGACTAGCGGGGCACTACGAGCAGTACTTC	CAINEGGLAGHYEQYF
TRBJ2-5	.	many	TRBV6-6	TGTGCCAGCAGTTACGGGCTAGCGAGGCAAGAGACCCAGTACTTC	CASSYGLARQETQYF
TRBJ2-2	TRBD2	.	TRBV3-1	TGTGCCGGATCGGGGGGGTGGATGAACACCGGGGAGCTGTTTTTT	CAGSGGWMNTGELFF
TRBJ1-1	.	few	TRBV15	TGTGCCACCAGCAGGGAAGATGGAGGAGCTTTCTTT	CATSREDGGAFF
TRBJ1-2	TRBD1	many	TRBV19	TGTGCCAGTAGATCCCTTGACAGGGTACATGGCTACACCTTC	CASRSLDRVHGYTF
TRBJ1-3	.	many	TRBV5-1	TGCGCCAGCAGCTTGGTTTCCGGACCAACTTATGGAAACACCATATATTTT	CASSLVSGPTYGNTIYF
TRBJ2-7	.	once	TRBV7-2	TGTGCCAGCAGCATAAGACCTAGCATCGGTTACGAGCAGTACTTC	CASSIRPSIGYEQYF
TRBJ2-5	TRBD2	.	TRBV20-1	TGCAGTGCTACTAGCGGGGGACTCGAACAAGAGACCCAGTACTTC	CSATSGGLEQETQYF